This T cell receptor beta chain was identified during a study of cytomegalovirus exposure and HLA in healthy donors (dated 2017 in TCRdb). Notes on the research overall: An earlier analysis of roughly 500 of the donors reported over 250 Gb of sequence data and 117 million unique TCR beta sequences obtained from roughly 180 million T cells. Typing coverage varied by locus: about 620-630 donors for A, B, C, DRB1 and DQB1; approximately 560 for DQA1; more than 600 for DPA1; roughly 450 for DPB1. To study patterns of TCR occurrence, a later analysis re-analyzed previously published TCR beta repertoires from around 670 donors and added high-resolution HLA genotyping. Rather than drawing on any new phenotypic data, the later analysis identified candidate immune exposures from TCR beta sequences and the way those sequences occurred across donors. A separate validation cohort of over a hundred different subjects was used in addition to the approximately 700-subject first cohort. The study aimed to test whether signatures of past pathogen exposure could be identified by cataloging public T cell receptors. An earlier analysis of more than 450 of the donors used high-throughput TCR beta sequencing to judge whether each TCR beta V gene segment behaved as functional or pseudogenic. An early release covering 500 to 750 HLA-typed donors comprised 250 to 350 gigabases of sequencing data and tens of millions of unique TCR sequences. High-throughput TCR immunosequencing, statistical association of individual TCRs with disease status, and machine learning were combined to predict cytomegalovirus infection status. A later genetic analysis took genome-wide SNP genotypes for about 65% of the 666 donors and used that subset as a discovery cohort. HLA typing covered class I and class II loci at four-digit resolution. Of the 300 to 500 genotyped donors, 75% to 85% were placed in the genetic ancestry cluster associated with self-reported Caucasian donors. Donor age, sex, ethnicity and CMV serostatus were compiled together with the repertoire data. Using immunosequencing, the study profiled T cell repertoires from 500 to 800 subjects and related those repertoires to cytomegalovirus serostatus. Four to six DR-DQ haplotypes were handled as single units for association and clustering, since linkage in the cohort was strong. Across about 380 genotyped donors of the cohort, an average of roughly 250,000 unique TCR beta nucleotide sequences per donor were sequenced, and roughly a sixth of those sequences were non-productive. All discovery cohort repertoires had been generated using a single sequencing platform. Findings and caveats that apply to the study as a whole: In a later genetic analysis, fewer N-insertions in productive TCRs were reported among donors in an Asian-associated ancestry cluster than the roughly 700-donor mean. At a false discovery rate of 0.05, a later analysis linked about 17,000 TCR beta sequences to specific HLA alleles. According to the authors, the approach could potentially be generalized to other disease states and immunological phenotypes. According to a later analysis, parvovirus B19, influenza, CMV and Epstein-Barr virus appeared linked to several top co-occurrence clusters. When HLA alleles, especially DR and DQ, strongly co-occurred, TCR associations were difficult to assign to individual alleles. In a later analysis, HLA-associated TCR beta chains showed more clonal expansion and lower generation probabilities than non-associated chains that were equally common. Across donors, most TCR sequences were observed very rarely, whereas some public TCRs were present in many individuals. Broadly in line with IMGT annotations, most TCR beta V segments showed up in productive rearrangements about 87% or about 30% of the time in an earlier analysis of roughly 590 of the donors. Immune exposure information for the cohort was limited to CMV serostatus. In both the original and validation cohorts, the classifier was reported to diagnose cytomegalovirus status with high specificity and sensitivity. Roughly uniform sequencing depth across donors was assumed in presence/absence analyses, although this assumption may not hold. A few of the identified cytomegalovirus-associated TCR beta chains were confirmed in vitro to be specific for cytomegalovirus antigens. A total of about 180 TCR beta chains were listed by the study as associated with cytomegalovirus. In a later analysis, the rate of TCR association differed among HLA loci, with DRB1 alleles having the most associated TCRs and HLA-C alleles having the fewest. A cluster of highly shared sequence variants was judged likely to represent a technical artifact of the sequencing pipeline. Because HLA typing was missing for some donors at each locus, association tests included only the typed subset. The cohort was sequenced for TCR beta chains only, and without alpha or paired-chain data the features that could be detected were limited. Because counts were too low, roughly 18 rarely observed V segments, including chromosome 9 orphons, were left out of the earlier analysis of a few hundred of the donors. A later analysis found that most CMV-associated TCR beta chains appeared HLA-restricted, with HLA associations seemingly driven largely by CMV exposure. A further reported finding was that TCR beta sequences accurately predicted the HLA-A and HLA-B alleles for most subjects in the first cohort. An association between a missense DCLRE1C variant and V-gene and J-gene trimming of TCR beta chains was found in a later genetic analysis and replicated in an independent cohort. Correlated functional status among segregating V segments might be attributable to linkage disequilibrium, but an unknown experimental factor could not be ruled out.

Notes on this clone: Its target antigen remains unknown. Per-nucleotide qualities are absent, and no much larger clonotype sits a single base away.

In total, 666 healthy bone marrow donors made up the cohort. At the time of sampling, all cohort members were nominally healthy, though unrecorded immune exposures were likely present. The donor tested CMV seronegative and was one of the 352 seronegative cohort members. Every donor gave a peripheral blood sample, and the peripheral blood mononuclear cells from that sample were used for TCR beta sequencing. The Qiagen DNeasy Blood Extraction Kit was used to extract genomic DNA from the blood cell samples. The library was prepared using the immunoSEQ multiplex PCR assay. The multiplex PCR relied on a mix of 60 forward primers for TCR Vbeta segments and 13 reverse primers for TCR Jbeta segments. Amplification of the CDR3 region of rearranged TCR beta genes was performed with a multiplex PCR assay on genomic DNA. On the Illumina HiSeq System, the amplified TCR beta libraries were sequenced as 87-base-pair reads. As for the original processing: A later analysis counted some 74 million unique TCR beta chains across the approximately 700 repertoires, and some 12 million of these chains were shared by at least two donors. To remove PCR and sequencing errors, raw reads were error-corrected and collapsed into unique sequences using a nearest-neighbor algorithm that merged closely related sequences. CDR3 sequences were aligned to IMGT reference sequences to assign V, D and J gene segments. For a sequence to be retained, a match of at least six nucleotides was required to both a V gene segment and a J gene segment. Rearrangements were called productive when the CDR3 lacked stop codons and stayed in frame with V and J; all others were non-productive. CDR3 was defined by IMGT convention, running from the second conserved V-encoded cysteine to the conserved J-encoded phenylalanine. In an earlier analysis of 550 to 650 of the donors, sequences lacking an unambiguous match to a single V gene segment were excluded. In an earlier analysis of several hundred of the donors, V segments were called functional above 56.7% productive rearrangements and were called segregating when the between-donor standard deviation exceeded 5%. A statistical classification framework was developed to diagnose cytomegalovirus status using the catalog of TCR beta chain sequences. V and J gene assignment, in a later analysis, came from comparing TCR nucleotide sequences with IMGT/GENE-DB human TR gene sequences. In a later analysis, CDR3 sequences and most-parsimonious VDJ recombination scenarios were assigned using the TCRdist pipeline. In a later analysis, each TCR beta chain was defined by its CDR3 amino acid sequence together with its V-gene family, and reads without a unique V-gene family were excluded. In a later analysis, 450 to 600 highly shared, low-generation-probability nucleotide sequences were removed to address suspected cross-contamination and a sequencing artifact. A later analysis calculated a clonal expansion index for each public chain from normalized within-repertoire ranks of inferred template counts. Generation probabilities in a later analysis came from a VDJ recombination model fitted to out-of-frame rearrangements, and those results were checked against IGoR. In a later analysis, hypergeometric tests were used to score TCR-TCR, TCR-HLA and TCR-CMV co-occurrence, with a repertoire-size bias correction applied to TCR pairs. False discovery rates were estimated in a later analysis by permuting HLA or CMV assignments 20 times. In a later analysis, co-occurring TCRs were grouped using DBSCAN, with TCRdist sequence similarity added in when clustering inside HLA-allele-positive subsets. Repertoires with fewer than 30,000 or more than 120,000 public chains were left out of co-occurrence clustering, as were a handful of repertoires with anomalous nucleotide sharing. This is the immuneACCESS table as TCRdb keeps it, with only in-frame sequences that have V and J called. A part of the clones is gone; compared with another copy, unresolved V genes explain less than half, and the rest is unexplained. From that table come the V and J calls and clone size; the DNA was used to work out D and trimming. This sample lists roughly 220,000 clones; 70% to 80% were detected once. Less than 2% of the sample goes to the ten largest clones.

Source material: PBMCs. The receptor comes from a woman younger than 45 in good health and CMV-seronegative.

The CDR3 sequence is CASSSHRDGEKLFF. The DNA reads TGTGCCAGCAGCTCCCACAGGGATGGAGAAAAACTGTTTTTT. In this chain, TRBV7-2 is recombined with TRBJ1-4; D gene: possibly TRBD1, on 6 matching bases. The CDR3 covers 14 residues, taking in both the cysteine and the phenylalanine. Only CDR3 DNA remains: 42 bases, in frame from the first base. V lost 4 bases and J lost 8 bases; the stretch between them is 14 bases long. CDR1 and CDR2 (SGHTA, FQGNSA) derive from the germline V gene.